Listed below are T cell receptor beta chains from one sample, sequenced in a study of beta chain features in type 1 diabetes. Using immunoSEQ multiplex PCR, the repertoire was profiled, and TCRdb retains in-frame clones only, with some absent. Here the sample spans roughly 400,000 clones, about 15% being singletons. The source material was naive CD4+ T cells from blood. The receptors here all came from a man aged 30 to 39 in good health. Each CDR3 is given with its conserved first and last residue. Each record gives: clone size, V gene, J gene, D gene, CDR3 DNA, CDR3 protein. The D gene is left open where the match is weak. Part of the rows lack a size; the others show once, few, many or a class for expanded clones.

NA	TRBV9	TRBJ1-5	NA	TGTGCCAGCAGCGGGACGGACGGGCAGCCCCAGCATTTT	CASSGTDGQPQHF
few	TRBV9	TRBJ2-2	NA	TGTGCCAGCAGCCCAAATACCAACACCGGGGAGCTGTTTTTT	CASSPNTNTGELFF
few	TRBV19	TRBJ2-4	TRBD2	TGTGCCAGTAGTGGAGGGACTAGCGGGAGAAGAAACATTCAGTACTTC	CASSGGTSGRRNIQYF
few	TRBV5-4	TRBJ2-5	NA	TGTGCCAGCAGCTCGGGACCCTTACAAGAGACCCAGTACTTC	CASSSGPLQETQYF
NA	TRBV5-1	TRBJ2-5	NA	TGCGCCAGCAGCTTGGCCCTTGGGGGCGGTGAGACCCAGTACTTC	CASSLALGGGETQYF
few	TRBV29-1	TRBJ1-5	NA	TGCAGCGTTGCCGGCAGTAATCAGCCCCAGCATTTT	CSVAGSNQPQHF
NA	TRBV27	TRBJ1-6	NA	TGTGCCAGCAGCAGATGGACAGCCTCAAATTCACCCCTCCACTTT	CASSRWTASNSPLHF
NA	TRBV18	TRBJ1-2	NA	TGTGCCAGCTCACCACGATCCAAGACACAGGACAACTATGGCTACACCTTC	CASSPRSKTQDNYGYTF
NA	TRBV15	TRBJ2-1	NA	TGTGCCACCAGCAGAGATGGGAGGGGGCGTAGGAATGAGCAGTTCTTC	CATSRDGRGRRNEQFF
few	TRBV5-4	TRBJ2-3	TRBD2	TGTGCCTCTAGCGGGGGGGCCATGGATACGCAGTATTTT	CASSGGAMDTQYF
few	TRBV5-1	TRBJ1-1	NA	TGCGCCAGCAGCTTGGACAGGGAGGCTGAAGCTTTCTTT	CASSLDREAEAFF
few	TRBV28	TRBJ2-7	NA	TGTGCCAGCAGTTTTCACAGGGTCTACTACGAGCAGTACTTC	CASSFHRVYYEQYF
few	TRBV7-2	TRBJ2-2	NA	TGTGCCAGCAGCTTAGCGCGGGGCACCGGGGAGCTGTTTTTT	CASSLARGTGELFF
few	TRBV27	TRBJ2-3	TRBD2	TGTGCCAGCAGTCAACTCCCCCTAGCGGGGAGGCAAGATACGCAGTATTTT	CASSQLPLAGRQDTQYF
NA	TRBV5-4	TRBJ1-1	NA	TGTGCCAGCAGCTTGGAGTTAGACCGGAACACTGAAGCTTTCTTT	CASSLELDRNTEAFF
NA	TRBV9	TRBJ1-1	TRBD1	TGTGCCAGCAGCCCCCGGGACAGGGATTGGACTGAAGCTTTCTTT	CASSPRDRDWTEAFF
NA	TRBV7-6	TRBJ1-2	TRBD1	TGTGCCAGCAGCTTAGCGGGACAGACCTATGGCTACACCTTC	CASSLAGQTYGYTF
NA	TRBV15	TRBJ1-1	NA	TGTGCCACCAGCAGAGTTAACACTGAAGCTTTCTTT	CATSRVNTEAFF
few	TRBV9	TRBJ2-1	NA	TGTGCCAGCAGCGCCAACAATGAGCAGTTCTTC	CASSANNEQFF
NA	TRBV20-1	TRBJ2-5	NA	TGCAGTGCTAGGGGGGTTGAGACCCAGTACTTC	CSARGVETQYF
NA	TRBV5-1	TRBJ2-3	NA	TGCGCCAGCAGCTTGGGAGCTTTGGCAGATACGCAGTATTTT	CASSLGALADTQYF
NA	TRBV2	TRBJ2-7	NA	TGTGCCAGCAGGCCCACCTACGAGCAGTACTTC	CASRPTYEQYF
once	TRBV5-1	TRBJ2-1	TRBD2	TGCGCCAGCAGCTCCCTAGCGGAGACCTACAATGAGCAGTTCTTC	CASSSLAETYNEQFF
NA	TRBV15	TRBJ1-1	NA	TGTGCCACCAGCAGAGAAGGCAAAAACACTGAAGCTTTCTTT	CATSREGKNTEAFF
NA	TRBV2	TRBJ1-2	TRBD1	TGTGCCAGCAGGGAAACAGGGGCCAACTATGGCTACACCTTC	CASRETGANYGYTF
NA	TRBV4-1	TRBJ1-6	NA	TGCGCCAGCAGCCAAGTTCAGGAAAGAAATTCACCCCTCCACTTT	CASSQVQERNSPLHF
few	TRBV9	TRBJ2-5	TRBD2	TGTGCCAGCAGCGTAGGACTAGCGGGGGGACAAGAGACCCAGTACTTC	CASSVGLAGGQETQYF
NA	TRBV9	TRBJ2-3	TRBD2	TGTGCCAGCAGCGCTCCGGGACTAGCGACAGATACGCAGTATTTT	CASSAPGLATDTQYF
few	TRBV30	TRBJ2-2	NA	TGTGCCTGGTCCCCTGAGAGGACCGGGGAGCTGTTTTTT	CAWSPERTGELFF
few	TRBV6-5	TRBJ2-5	TRBD1	TGTGCCAGCAGCCCCGACAGGGGGCTTGAGACCCAGTACTTC	CASSPDRGLETQYF
few	TRBV19	TRBJ2-1	TRBD1	TGTGCCAGTACGGACAGGGGGCCCAATGAGCAGTTCTTC	CASTDRGPNEQFF
few	TRBV25-1	TRBJ2-3	TRBD2	TGTGCCAGCAGGGAGGTCCTAACTAGCGGCACAGATACGCAGTATTTT	CASREVLTSGTDTQYF
NA	TRBV7-3	TRBJ2-1	NA	TGTGCCAGCAGCTACGGACTATGGAATGAGCAGTTCTTC	CASSYGLWNEQFF
NA	TRBV6-6	TRBJ2-3	TRBD2	TGTGCCAGCAGTCGGCGGACTAGCGGGGGAGAGGATACGCAGTATTTT	CASSRRTSGGEDTQYF
few	TRBV7-9	TRBJ1-1	NA	TGTGCCAGCAGCTTAAGACAGGATGAAGCTTTCTTT	CASSLRQDEAFF
few	TRBV14	TRBJ2-1	NA	TGTGCCAGCAGCCGGATACGGACCCTAGATAGGAATGAGCAGTTCTTC	CASSRIRTLDRNEQFF
few	TRBV7-8	TRBJ2-3	NA	TGTGCCAGCAGCTTAGCGGGGGGGCCGGTAGATACGCAGTATTTT	CASSLAGGPVDTQYF